These T cell receptor beta chains were read from a single sample in a study of shared clonotypes between healthy human individuals. Clones were sequenced by immunoSEQ multiplex PCR, and TCRdb holds only the in-frame ones, with some missing. This sample has 1,400,000 or so clones; about 98.5% occur once, and the top ten carry 0.36%. Sequencing used naive CD4+ T cells sorted from blood. The receptors derive from a man aged 25 to 40 in good health. The conserved cysteine and the conserved F or W are not part of the CDR3 here. A D gene is named only where the DNA matches it firmly. The size entry is marked missing in some rows and otherwise reads once, few, many or a size class.

TRBV5-1 | . | . | 12 | ASHRYSGANVLT
TRBV11-2 | TRBD2 | . | 12 | ASSTSGSAYEQY
TRBV9 | TRBD1 | . | 14 | ASSVSRTGGTDTQY
TRBV7-9 | . | . | 13 | ASSPGTAYNQPQH
TRBV11-3 | . | once | 12 | ASSPGAGTDTQY
TRBV5-1 | TRBD2 | . | 14 | ASAKNQREGGYEQY
TRBV15 | TRBD2 | . | 13 | ATGIWSAGGETQY
TRBV5-1 | TRBD2 | once | 18 | ASSLAGPSGLREGTDTQY
TRBV6-6 | . | . | 12 | ASRERYRVGEQY
TRBV5-4 | TRBD1 | . | 14 | ASSSHRQGGDYGYT
TRBV25-1 | TRBD1 | . | 11 | ASIRQGDTEAF
TRBV6-6 | . | . | 11 | ASSYDGSGEQY
TRBV5-1 | . | . | 13 | ASSLFAGNVDTQY
TRBV5-4 | . | . | 13 | ASSSPWGLDTEAF
TRBV28 | . | . | 12 | ASTWAGSGYGYT
TRBV5-1 | TRBD2 | once | 14 | ASSSRTSGPPDEQF
TRBV18 | . | . | 12 | ASSGQSNTGELF
TRBV5-1 | . | . | 11 | ASSLDGNQPQH
TRBV18 | . | . | 12 | ASSPLRAHNEQF
TRBV18 | TRBD2 | . | 13 | ASSPLAGQGNEQF
TRBV30 | . | . | 15 | AWSVRTGRGRGDTQY
TRBV12-5 | TRBD2 | . | 13 | ASGYSGSSYNEQF
TRBV7-9 | . | few | 12 | ASSFQGSYNEQF
TRBV10-3 | . | . | 15 | AISLMTGTLRYYGYT
TRBV5-1 | . | . | 13 | ASSLILRGTDTQY
TRBV18 | . | . | 13 | ASSLDRTNTGELF
TRBV5-4 | . | . | 12 | ASSFGGTKNIQY
TRBV6-5 | TRBD1 | . | 13 | ASRNRGGSNEKLF
TRBV6-1 | TRBD1 | . | 12 | ASSEAGTGYGYT
TRBV9 | . | . | 12 | ASSVGVGTYEQY
TRBV5-1 | TRBD1 | . | 15 | ASSFQGGGGWKNIQY
TRBV5-1 | . | . | 15 | ASSSRASRRNTGELF
TRBV6-5 | . | . | 14 | ASSYFAGANTGELF